The 4 T cell receptor beta chains in this list originate from one sample, sequenced in a study of CD8 T cells in Susac syndrome (dated by TCRdb to the late 2010s). Receptor amplification or capture employed the immunoSEQ multiplex PCR assay. RNA was extracted with the RNeasy kit and 0.5 to 1 ug was reverse transcribed using random hexamers. TCRdb's own reprocessing of the public reads used fastp at Q25 and MiXCR and kept productive beta chains. For every CDR3 protein sequence, its rows merge into one entry that carries the most common genes and DNA. The sample records approximately 160,000 distinct CDR3 sequences, approximately 90% of which are singletons. The ten largest account for approximately 0.075% of the sample. The source material was CD4+ T cells from PBMCs. Receptor source: a human donor in good health.

This chain links TRBV28 with TRBJ1-3; D gene unclear. V gave up 5 bases and J gave up 4 bases, with 12 bases separating them. CDR1 and CDR2 from the germline V gene are MDHEN and SYDVKM. The CDR3 consists of 14 residues. CDR3 sequence (DNA): TGTGCCAGCAGTAAACCAGCGGGGGGAAACACCATATATTTT. It specifies CASSKPAGGNTIYF. The whole variable domain, filled in from reference TRBV28 and TRBJ1-3, reads DVKVTQSSRYLVKRTGEKVFLECVQDMDHENMFWYRQDPGLGLRLIYFSYDVKMKEKGDIPEGYSVSREKKERFSLILESASTNQTSMYLCASSKPAGGNTIYFGEGSWLTVV.

The chain is built from TRBV19 and TRBJ1-5, with TRBD1 as a possible D gene (6 bases). The V end was cut by 9 bases, the J end by 5 bases, with 17 bases between. Per germline, CDR1 LNHDA and CDR2 SQIVND (reference sequence). The CDR3 is 14 amino acids. Here the CDR3 reads CASSPQGSHQPQHF. CDR3 nucleotides: TGTGCCAGCAGTCCACAGGGTTCCCATCAGCCCCAGCATTTT.

The rearrangement uses TRBV3-1 and TRBJ2-3, with D unresolved. Looked up from germline, CDR1 is LGHDT and CDR2 is YNNKEL (reference sequence). CDR3 length: 13 residues. Trimming took off 4 bases at V and 2 bases at J, with 7 bases between the two ends. The DNA of the CDR3 is TGTGCCAGCAGCCCCCAGACCACAGATACGCAGTATTTT. This codes for CASSPQTTDTQYF.

The gene calls are TRBV3-1 and TRBJ2-3; D is unresolved. Germline-derived CDR1 and CDR2 are LGHDT and YNNKEL (reference sequence). The CDR3 sequence is 14 residues long. Trimming stripped 4 bases from V and 9 bases from J, with 17 bases between. CDR3 sequence: CASSPSAPSETQYF. Here the CDR3 DNA reads TGTGCCAGCAGCCCTAGTGCCCCTAGTGAAACGCAGTATTTT.